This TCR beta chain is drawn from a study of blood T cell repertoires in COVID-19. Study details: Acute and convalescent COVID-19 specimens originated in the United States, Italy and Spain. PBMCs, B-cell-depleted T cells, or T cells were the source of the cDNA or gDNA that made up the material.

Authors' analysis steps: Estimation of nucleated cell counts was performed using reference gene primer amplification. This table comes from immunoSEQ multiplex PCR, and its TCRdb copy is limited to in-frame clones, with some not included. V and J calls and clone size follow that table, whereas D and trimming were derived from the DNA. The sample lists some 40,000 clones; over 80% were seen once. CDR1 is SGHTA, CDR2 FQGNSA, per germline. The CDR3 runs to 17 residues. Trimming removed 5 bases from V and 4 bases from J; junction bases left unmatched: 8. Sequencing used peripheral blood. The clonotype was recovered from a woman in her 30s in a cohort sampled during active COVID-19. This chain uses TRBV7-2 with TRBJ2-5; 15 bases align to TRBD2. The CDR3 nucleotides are TGTGCCAGCAGCCCGGGACTAGCGGGAGGTTGGGGAGAGACCCAGTACTTC. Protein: CASSPGLAGGWGETQYF.